A selection of T cell receptor beta chains follows, all from one sample in a study of blood T cell repertoires in COVID-19. Profiled with immunoSEQ multiplex PCR; TCRdb holds only in-frame clones, not every one. The sample has some 340,000 clones, approximately 90% seen once; the top ten hold roughly 3.9%. Material: PBMCs or T cells enriched from blood (not recorded which). Receptors originate from a woman aged 25 to 39 who had been exposed to COVID-19. The CDR3 runs from the conserved cysteine through the conserved F or W. Fields, in order: V gene, J gene, clone size, D gene, CDR3 protein, CDR3 DNA. The D gene is left open where the match is weak. The listing skips clone size in some rows; elsewhere it reads once, few, many or a size class.

TRBV29-1,TRBJ1-2,once,NA,CSVERGRGEFYGYTF,TGCAGCGTTGAACGGGGCAGGGGAGAGTTCTATGGCTACACCTTC
TRBV2,TRBJ1-2,NA,NA,CASSGQTTNYGYTF,TGTGCCAGCAGTGGACAGACCACTAACTATGGCTACACCTTC
TRBV5-1,TRBJ1-3,NA,NA,CASSLGVASGNTIYF,TGCGCCAGCAGCTTAGGGGTGGCCTCTGGAAACACCATATATTTT
TRBV7-6,TRBJ1-2,NA,TRBD1,CASSLGQGAGGYTF,TGTGCCAGCAGCTTGGGACAGGGGGCGGGTGGCTACACCTTC
TRBV5-6,TRBJ1-1,NA,NA,CASSLDRTNTEAFF,TGTGCCAGCAGCTTGGACAGGACGAACACTGAAGCTTTCTTT
TRBV11-3,TRBJ2-5,NA,TRBD2,CASSWGLAGLETQYF,TGTGCCAGCAGCTGGGGACTAGCGGGGCTGGAGACCCAGTACTTC
TRBV19,TRBJ1-1,NA,TRBD1,CASSRGTGGAGTEAFF,TGTGCCAGTAGTAGAGGGACAGGGGGCGCGGGCACTGAAGCTTTCTTT
TRBV5-4,TRBJ2-7,NA,NA,CASSWGGDYEQYF,TGTGCCAGCAGCTGGGGCGGTGACTACGAGCAGTACTTC
TRBV7-9,TRBJ1-1,NA,NA,CASSLFTEAFF,TGTGCCAGCAGCCTCTTCACTGAAGCTTTCTTT
TRBV18,TRBJ1-2,NA,NA,CASSPERGRLDGYTF,TGTGCCAGCTCACCAGAAAGGGGCAGACTAGATGGCTACACCTTC
TRBV29-1,TRBJ1-2,NA,TRBD1,CSVRIGTGGGYTF,TGCAGCGTACGAATCGGGACAGGGGGTGGCTACACCTTC
TRBV2,TRBJ2-7,NA,NA,CASSARASVYEQYF,TGTGCCAGCAGCGCGAGGGCGTCGGTATACGAGCAGTACTTC
TRBV5-4,TRBJ1-1,NA,TRBD1,CASSEGGARMNTDKGEAFF,TGTGCCAGCAGCGAAGGGGGCGCACGTATGAACACTGATAAAGGGGAAGCTTTCTTT
TRBV12-3/TRBV12-4,TRBJ2-3,NA,TRBD1,CASSPQGVGTQYF,TGTGCCAGCAGCCCACAGGGGGTAGGTACGCAGTATTTT
TRBV9,TRBJ1-3,NA,TRBD1,CASSVGQGSGNTIYF,TGTGCCAGCAGCGTAGGACAGGGGAGCGGAAACACCATATATTTT
TRBV7-4,TRBJ1-3,NA,TRBD1,CASSADRGPSGNTIYF,TGTGCCAGCAGCGCGGACAGGGGGCCATCTGGAAACACCATATATTTT
TRBV11-1,TRBJ1-2,NA,TRBD1,CASSADRGQGYTF,TGTGCCAGCAGCGCTGACAGGGGGCAGGGCTACACCTTC